This record concerns one TCR beta chain sequence. CDR1 and CDR2 (germline): SGHDN, FVKESK. CDR3 length equals 18 residues. Trimming cost V 1 base and J 4 bases; bases outside gene matches: 12. These data come from a study of T cell clones after liver transplantation. Overall study context: Tolerant meant at least one year fully off immunosuppression without liver enzymes above twice normal.

Clones were read by immunoSEQ multiplex PCR, and TCRdb kept only the in-frame ones, dropping some. The sample carries about 100,000 clones, 82% recorded once. The rearrangement links TRBV14 to TRBJ2-3; the match to TRBD2 covers 9 bases. The material sequenced was CD4+ T cells from blood, taken before liver transplant. The clonotype was recovered from a human donor who received a liver transplant. The CDR3 loop reads CASSQAGLAGRSPDTQYF. CDR3 DNA sequence: TGTGCCAGCAGCCAAGCGGGGCTAGCGGGAAGAAGCCCAGATACGCAGTATTTT.